This TCR beta chain emerged from a study of T cell responses to AZD1222 COVID-19 vaccine. Study observations and caveats: Reports say nearly half of spike-specific TCRs go after unmutated variant regions.

As for this clone: Its target is not known.

Profiled with immunoSEQ multiplex PCR; TCRdb holds only in-frame clones, not every one. The table has approximately 21,000 clones, less than 90% seen once. The CDR3 runs 16 residues. V trimming: 5 bases; J trimming: 1 base; junction bases outside the gene matches: 3. Germline CDR1 SEHNR, CDR2 FQNEAQ (reference sequence). Specimen: peripheral blood, collected 28 days after the second AZD1222 dose. The TCR originated in an adult who received the AZD1222 COVID-19 vaccine. The chain couples TRBV7-9 to TRBJ1-5; 12 positions agree with TRBD1. CDR3 residues: CASSRGQGASNQPQHF. CDR3 DNA: TGTGCCAGCAGCCGGGGACAGGGGGCAAGCAATCAGCCCCAGCATTTT.